This T cell receptor (beta chain) originates from a study of radiation and T cells in renal cell carcinoma. This CDR3 has 14 amino acids. The germline CDR1 and CDR2 sequences are SGHTA and FQGNSA. Noted time point: blood 4 weeks post-SBRT, at nephrectomy. The sample's treatment: 15 Gy SBRT to primary tumor, nephrectomy 4 weeks later. Nephrectomy followed 15 Gy stereotactic body radiation by 4 weeks. After SBRT, blood was collected at 2 and 4 weeks, plus baseline. The tumor was a clear cell renal cell carcinoma. Produced via immunoSEQ multiplex PCR; TCRdb's table is partial and in-frame only. This table holds about 78,000 clones, 80% to 90% found once. A note on this clone: The antigen is not known. At one end the junction does not follow the germline gene, possibly because of a read error.

Study-level findings and limits: No pretreatment tumor biopsies were available for baseline clonotypes.

V gene TRBV7-2 combines with J gene TRBJ2-1; 10 positions agree with TRBD2. The input for sequencing was blood, taken from a patient whose treatment included radiotherapy and nephrectomy. The sequence derives from a woman aged 70-85 years with renal cell carcinoma. The DNA of the CDR3 is TGTGCCAGCAGCCTAGCGGGGGCCAGTGGTGAGCAGTTCTTC. Protein sequence: CASSLAGASGEQFF.